The rows below give T cell receptor beta chains drawn from one sample of a study of blood T cell repertoires in COVID-19. Libraries were prepared by immunoSEQ multiplex PCR; TCRdb keeps only in-frame clonotypes and omits some of them. The data hold about 190,000 clones, with 65% to 80% observed a single time. Sequencing was performed on peripheral blood. The source of these receptors is a woman aged 50 to 60 with acute or convalescent COVID-19. CDR3s include the opening cysteine and the closing phenylalanine or tryptophan. The D gene is left open where the match is weak. Clone size appears in some rows only: once, few, many, or a class for an expanded clone.

>TRBJ1-1|NA|NA|TRBV28
TGTGCCAGCAGTCTCCGACAGTTTGAAGCTTTCTTT
CASSLRQFEAFF
>TRBJ1-2|NA|NA|TRBV19
TGTGCCAGTGATCGCGAGGGAGTGTGGGGCTACACCTTC
CASDREGVWGYTF
>TRBJ1-2|NA|NA|TRBV30
TGTGCCTGGAGTCTCCCGCCAGGGATCTATGGCTACACCTTC
CAWSLPPGIYGYTF
>TRBJ1-4|TRBD1|NA|TRBV15
TGTGCCACCAGCAGAGACGGGGGGACAGGGGGCGATGAAAAACTGTTTTTT
CATSRDGGTGGDEKLFF
>TRBJ2-5|NA|NA|TRBV5-1
TGCGCCAGCCTAGATACAGGGCCCTACGGCTCCCAGTACTTC
CASLDTGPYGSQYF
>TRBJ1-4|TRBD1|NA|TRBV18
TGTGCCAGCTCGGCCCGGGAAAGGGGGCGAACTAATGAAAAACTGTTTTTT
CASSARERGRTNEKLFF
>TRBJ1-6|NA|few|TRBV27
TGTGCCAGCAGTTTGAGGGCAGGCGGCTATAATTCACCCCTCCACTTT
CASSLRAGGYNSPLHF
>TRBJ2-5|TRBD2|NA|TRBV7-2
TGTGCCAGCAGCCCCGGGGGGGGGCGGGAGACCCAGTACTTC
CASSPGGGRETQYF
>TRBJ2-7|TRBD1|NA|TRBV28
TGTGCCAGCATCCCAAGGGGGACAGGGGAAAGGTCCTACGAGCAGTACTTC
CASIPRGTGERSYEQYF
>TRBJ1-4|TRBD1|NA|TRBV6-2/TRBV6-3
TGTGCCAGCAGTTCCGTCGGACAGGGAAATGAAAAACTGTTTTTT
CASSSVGQGNEKLFF
>TRBJ2-3|NA|NA|TRBV29-1
TGCAGCGTTGAAGATCGTCAGGGGTTTAGTACGCAGTATTTT
CSVEDRQGFSTQYF
>TRBJ2-3|NA|NA|TRBV15
TGTGCCGCCAGCAGGTCCCTCGCGGGCGGGACTAGCACAGATACGCAGTATTTT
CAASRSLAGGTSTDTQYF
>TRBJ2-3|NA|once|TRBV24-1
TGTGCCACCAGTGATTTGTCCACACTACAGGGAAAGGGTACAGATACGCAGTATTTT
CATSDLSTLQGKGTDTQYF